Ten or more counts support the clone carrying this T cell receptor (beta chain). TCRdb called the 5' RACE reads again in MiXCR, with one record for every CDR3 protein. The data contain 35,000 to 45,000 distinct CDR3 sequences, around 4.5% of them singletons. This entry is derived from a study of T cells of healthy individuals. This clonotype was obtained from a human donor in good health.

The CDR3 region is CASSSRVQETQYF. The CDR3 DNA sequence: TGTGCCAGCAGTTCCCGGGTCCAAGAGACCCAGTACTTC. The J gene is TRBJ2-5, the V gene TRBV7-2; D is undetermined. Germline V gene data show CDR1 as SGHTA and CDR2 as FQGNSA. The CDR3 covers 13 residues. Trimming left V 6 bases short and J 1 base short, with 9 bases between.